This T cell receptor beta chain was captured in a study of T cell changes during pregnancy in multiple sclerosis. Clones were sequenced by immunoSEQ multiplex PCR, and TCRdb holds only the in-frame ones, with some missing. In the table there are roughly 59,000 clones, 85% to 95% of which are singletons. The germline CDR1 and CDR2 sequences are SSHAT and FNYEAQ (reference sequence). The CDR3 extends over 16 amino acids. In the case of this clone: A read error may produce the germline difference seen at one junction end.

This sequence originates from a female donor with multiple sclerosis, enrolled in a pregnancy study. The genes are TRBV7-7 and TRBJ2-5; 7 bases align to TRBD2. The sample in question was CD4+ T cells from peripheral blood mononuclear cells, obtained before pregnancy. CDR3 sequence reads: CASSPQTTGLRETQYF. The DNA for the CDR3 is TGTGCTAGCAGCCCTCAGACGACGGGACTAAGGGAGACCCAGTACTTC.